This entry lists 15 T cell receptor beta chains sequenced from one sample in a study of monozygotic twins with cystic fibrosis. Generated by immunoSEQ multiplex PCR, the TCRdb table keeps only in-frame clones and is missing some. In the table there are 20,000 or so clones, approximately 97% of which are singletons. What was sequenced was blood. These receptors were taken from a young woman with cystic fibrosis.

The V gene is TRBV6-5, the J gene TRBJ1-2; D unresolved. V shed 5 bases and J shed 5 bases, with 18 bases lying between them. The length of the CDR3 is 15 residues. Germline V gene data show CDR1 as MNHEY and CDR2 as SVGAGI. This chain's CDR3 is CASSPSANSGYGYTF. The CDR3 DNA follows: TGTGCCAGCAGTCCCTCCGCAAACAGCGGGTATGGCTACACCTTC.

The rearrangement joins TRBV10-3 to TRBJ2-1, with TRBD2 as a possible D gene (6 bases). V was cut by 7 bases and J by 7 bases, with 17 bases left in between. The CDR3 contains 14 residues. The V gene's germline CDR1 is ENHRY and CDR2 SYGVKD. The CDR3 loop is CAIKGTSPTNEQFF. The CDR3 DNA sequence: TGTGCCATCAAAGGGACTTCCCCCACAAATGAGCAGTTCTTC.

The V call is TRBV5-1, the J call TRBJ1-4; 7 bases agree with TRBD1. The CDR3 spans 15 residues. V lost 5 bases to trimming and J lost 8 bases; unmatched junction nucleotides: 12. CDR1 is SGHRS and CDR2 is YFSETQ in the germline V gene. CDR3 nucleotides: TGCGCCAGCAGGACCTCCGGGACAGCAAGGGAAAAACTGTTTTTT. Residues: CASRTSGTAREKLFF.

The chain has TRBV21-1 and TRBJ2-7; the D segment call TRBD1 is taken from the table without a DNA check. TRBV21-1 is listed as a pseudogene. The CDR3 runs to 14 residues. The DNA of the CDR3 is TGTGCCAGCACCAATGGACAGGATCCCTACGAGCAGTACTTC. Its protein is CASTNGQDPYEQYF.

The chain recombines TRBV18 with TRBJ2-5; perhaps TRBD2 as D (7 bases). Germline values: CDR1 KGHSH, CDR2 LQKENI. The CDR3 sequence is 14 residues long. The V end was cut by 3 bases, the J end by 5 bases, with 13 bases between. The CDR3 spells CASSPTSQGETQYF. CDR3 sequence (DNA): TGTGCCAGCTCACCGACTAGCCAGGGGGAGACCCAGTACTTC.

A few counts support this clone. This chain links TRBV4-1 with TRBJ2-5; no clear D gene. CDR3 length equals 14 residues. Germline V gene sequence: CDR1 MGHRA, CDR2 YSYEKL. Trimming left V 0 bases short and J 9 bases short, with 14 bases between. The CDR3 sequence: CASSQEAAVGSQYF. CDR3 bases: TGCGCCAGCAGCCAAGAAGCTGCAGTGGGGTCCCAGTACTTC.

The table lists this clone with a count of one. CDR3 residues: CASSPQARPNTGELFF. The CDR3 DNA is TGCGCCAGCAGCCCCCAGGCTAGACCGAACACCGGGGAGCTGTTTTTT. The chain uses TRBV4-1 and TRBJ2-2; no clear D. The length of the CDR3 is 16 residues. Germline V lookup: CDR1 MGHRA, CDR2 YSYEKL. V was trimmed by 4 bases and J by 0 bases, leaving 12 bases between them.

This rearrangement joins TRBV19 to TRBJ2-2, with TRBD1 identical over 9 bases. V lost 5 bases, J lost 7 bases, and 11 bases stayed unmatched. Germline V gene sequence: CDR1 LNHDA, CDR2 SQIVND (reference sequence). This CDR3 has 16 residues. The CDR3 DNA is TGTGCCAGTAGTCCCTTGGGACAGGGCGGTAACGGGGAGCTGTTTTTT. This codes for CASSPLGQGGNGELFF.

The chain is built from TRBV19 and TRBJ2-1; D perhaps matches TRBD2 (5 bases). Germline values: CDR1 LNHDA, CDR2 SQIVND (reference sequence). V gave up 1 base and J gave up 4 bases, with 8 bases separating them. This CDR3 comprises 14 residues. CDR3 region: CASSIADSYNEQFF. In nucleotides, the CDR3 is TGTGCCAGTAGTATAGCGGACTCTTACAATGAGCAGTTCTTC.

The rearrangement joins TRBV5-1 to TRBJ2-1, with D perhaps matching TRBD1 (6 bases). The CDR3 contains 15 residues. Germline V gene sequence: CDR1 SGHRS, CDR2 YFSETQ. V was cut by 0 bases and J by 4 bases, with 11 bases left in between. In DNA form, the CDR3 reads TGCGCCAGCAGCTTGGCCTGGGGGACATACAATGAGCAGTTCTTC. This translates into CASSLAWGTYNEQFF. The full variable domain, completed using reference TRBV5-1 and TRBJ2-1, is KAGVTQTPRYLIKTRGQQVTLSCSPISGHRSVSWYQQTPGQGLQFLFEYFSETQRNKGNFPGRFSGRQFSNSRSEMNVSTLELGDSALYLCASSLAWGTYNEQFFGPGTRLTVL.

The rearrangement links TRBV5-6 to TRBJ1-1, with TRBD1 as a possible D gene (5 bases). The CDR3 runs to 17 residues. Germline CDR1 is SGHDT and CDR2 is YYEEEE. Trimming shortened V by 5 bases and J by 0 bases, and 20 bases separated the two germline ends. The CDR3 DNA sequence: TGTGCCAGCAGTACGGCCGGGACCGCTTATATGAACACTGAAGCTTTCTTT. The encoded protein is CASSTAGTAYMNTEAFF.

The J gene is TRBJ1-6, the V gene TRBV2; perhaps TRBD1 as D (5 bases). CDR1 is SNHLY, CDR2 FYNNEI, per germline. There are 14 residues in the CDR3. Trimming took off 7 bases at V and 10 bases at J, with 17 bases between the two ends. The CDR3 DNA reads as TGTGCCAGCAAAGGGGATCGGGGAAAATCACCCCTCCACTTT. This encodes CASKGDRGKSPLHF.

The chain links TRBV30 to TRBJ1-1; D remains unclear. V lost 1 base to trimming and J lost 4 bases, with 7 bases between them. CDR1 GTSNPN and CDR2 SVGIG come from the germline V gene (reference sequence). The CDR3 is 12 amino acids. The CDR3 loop reads CAWSGTGTEAFF. CDR3 nucleotides: TGTGCCTGGAGTGGAACCGGCACTGAAGCTTTCTTT.

J is TRBJ2-5 and V is TRBV5-1; D might be TRBD2 (7 bases). Trimming took off 6 bases at V and 1 base at J, with 22 bases between the two ends. Germline CDR1 reads SGHRS; CDR2 reads YFSETQ. The CDR3 covers 17 residues. The CDR3 loop is CASTLKGGGPSQETQYF. The CDR3 DNA reads as TGCGCCAGCACACTCAAAGGGGGGGGCCCCTCCCAAGAGACCCAGTACTTC.

This chain links TRBV7-6 with TRBJ2-4; 12 bases agree with TRBD1. Trimming took 4 bases from V and 6 from J; bases not matched to a gene: 7. CDR1 SGHVS and CDR2 FNYEAQ come from the germline V gene. This CDR3 spans 16 amino acids. In DNA, the CDR3 is TGTGCCAGCAGCTCTCCGGGACAGGGGGCAGGAAACATTCAGTACTTC. Protein: CASSSPGQGAGNIQYF. The full variable domain, in which reference TRBV7-6 and TRBJ2-4 provide the parts outside the CDR3, is GAGVSQSPRYKVTKRGQDVALRCDPISGHVSLYWYRQALGQGPEFLTYFNYEAQQDKSGLPNDRFSAERPEGSISTLTIQRTEQRDSAMYRCASSSPGQGAGNIQYFGAGTRLSVL.